The rows below give T cell receptor beta chains drawn from one sample of a study of cytomegalovirus exposure and HLA in healthy donors. TCRdb keeps only in-frame clones here, not all; method: immunoSEQ multiplex PCR. The repertoire has 65,000 to 85,000 clones, roughly a tenth of them found once; the top ten carry around 26%. The specimen sequenced was PBMCs. These receptors came from a man aged 55-75 years in good health and CMV-seropositive. CDR3s include the opening cysteine and the closing phenylalanine or tryptophan. A D gene is named only where the DNA matches it firmly. For some rows the clone size is stated as once, few or many, or as a class when expanded; others skip it.

size,V,J,length,D,DNA,CDR3
.,TRBV11-3,TRBJ2-1,14,.,TGTGCCAGCAGCTTAACGGGGGATTACAATGAGCAGTTCTTC,CASSLTGDYNEQFF
few,TRBV19,TRBJ2-2,14,.,TGTGTCACCATGGACAGTCCGAACACCGGGGAGCTGTTTTTT,CVTMDSPNTGELFF
few,TRBV19,TRBJ1-5,15,.,TGTGCCAGTAGTACCCGGGACAATAGCAATCAGCCCCAGCATTTT,CASSTRDNSNQPQHF
few,TRBV30,TRBJ2-4,12,.,TGTGCCTGGAATAAGGGAGGAAACATTCAGTACTTC,CAWNKGGNIQYF
few,TRBV28,TRBJ1-4,15,.,TGTGCCAGCAGTTTATTACAGGGTTGGGATGAAAAACTGTTTTTT,CASSLLQGWDEKLFF
few,TRBV5-6,TRBJ2-5,14,TRBD2,TGTGCCAGCAGCTCTAGCGGGATCCGAGAGACCCAGTACTTC,CASSSSGIRETQYF
few,TRBV5-1,TRBJ2-1,17,TRBD2,TGCGCCAGCAGCTTGGAAGTGACTAGCGGGCGATACAATGAGCAGTTCTTC,CASSLEVTSGRYNEQFF
.,TRBV6-1,TRBJ2-4,13,.,TGTGCCAGCAGTGAGGGCGGGGCAGCCATTCAGTACTTC,CASSEGGAAIQYF
few,TRBV5-5,TRBJ2-1,14,TRBD1,TGTGCCAGCAGCTTGGGACAGGGTAAAAATGAGCAGTTCTTC,CASSLGQGKNEQFF
.,TRBV15,TRBJ1-2,14,.,TGTGCCACCAGCAGAGATATAAGGACAAATGGCTACACCTTC,CATSRDIRTNGYTF
few,TRBV7-3,TRBJ1-1,13,.,TGTGCCAGCAGCTCGTCAGATGGCACTGAAGCTTTCTTT,CASSSSDGTEAFF
few,TRBV19,TRBJ1-4,17,.,TGTGCCAGTAGTACCCTACACCGCCGAGGGACTAATGAAAAACTGTTTTTT,CASSTLHRRGTNEKLFF
few,TRBV6-5,TRBJ1-3,13,TRBD1,TGTGCCAGCGGCAGGGGGCCTGGAAACACCATATATTTT,CASGRGPGNTIYF
.,TRBV4-2,TRBJ1-4,14,TRBD1,TGTGCCAGCAGCCAAGGGACAGGGAATGAAAAACTGTTTTTT,CASSQGTGNEKLFF
.,TRBV15,TRBJ1-6,18,TRBD1,TGTGCCACCAGCAGAGAAACCGGGACAGGGGTTGCCGCGGCCCCCCTCCACTTT,CATSRETGTGVAAAPLHF
.,TRBV30,TRBJ1-2,13,.,TGTGCCTGGAGTAACGGGGAAGACTATGGCTACACCTTC,CAWSNGEDYGYTF
few,TRBV19,TRBJ2-2,13,TRBD1,TGCGCTACCGACAGGGATGAAGCCGGGGAGCTGTTTTTT,CATDRDEAGELFF
few,TRBV7-9,TRBJ1-6,15,.,TGTGCCAGCAGCATAGGAACAGGGCGTAATTCACCCCTCCACTTT,CASSIGTGRNSPLHF
.,TRBV10-1,TRBJ2-3,16,TRBD2,TGCGCCAGCAGTGAATCGCGGGGGGGCCCAGAAGATACGCAGTATTTT,CASSESRGGPEDTQYF
.,TRBV12-1,TRBJ1-2,9,.,TGTGCCATCCCTACCCCCAACACCTTC,CAIPTPNTF
few,TRBV6-5,TRBJ1-1,14,.,TGTGCCAGCAGTTTTATCAGGGGTGACACTGAAGCTTTCTTT,CASSFIRGDTEAFF
few,TRBV5-5,TRBJ2-7,13,.,TGTGCCAGCAGCGCGGGGCTATCCTACGAGCAGTACTTC,CASSAGLSYEQYF
few,TRBV29-1,TRBJ2-3,14,TRBD2,TGCAGCGTTGGGGCTAGCGGGAGCACAGATACGCAGTATTTT,CSVGASGSTDTQYF
.,TRBV6-1,TRBJ1-6,16,.,TGTGCCAGCAGTGACTTCCCGACAGATCATAATTCACCCCTCCACTTT,CASSDFPTDHNSPLHF
.,TRBV5-1,TRBJ1-2,15,TRBD1,TGCGCCAGCAGAGCCAATGCCGGGACAGCAAATGGCTACACCTTC,CASRANAGTANGYTF
.,TRBV2,TRBJ2-6,14,.,TGTGCCAGCATTACCAGCTCTGGGGCCAACGTCCTGACTTTC,CASITSSGANVLTF
.,TRBV19,TRBJ1-4,14,TRBD1,TGTGCCAGTAGTATAAAGGGGGCGCAAGAAAAACTGTTTTTT,CASSIKGAQEKLFF
.,TRBV5-8,TRBJ2-1,16,TRBD2,TGTGCCACTCTCAGCCTCCTAGCGGACCATCACAATGAGCAGTTCTTC,CATLSLLADHHNEQFF
.,TRBV23-1,TRBJ1-1,14,TRBD1,TGCGCCAGCAGTCTACAGGGGGCGCACACTGAAGCTTTCTTT,CASSLQGAHTEAFF
.,TRBV4-1,TRBJ2-2,13,.,TGCGCCAGCAGCCCACTGAACACCGGGGAGCTGTTTTTT,CASSPLNTGELFF
.,TRBV7-2,TRBJ1-2,15,.,TGTGCCAGCAGCCCCAGAACAGGTTCGAACTATGGCTACACCTTC,CASSPRTGSNYGYTF
.,TRBV28,TRBJ2-7,13,.,TGTGCCAGCAGTGCAGGGGTACGGTACGAGCAGTACTTC,CASSAGVRYEQYF
few,TRBV7-8,TRBJ2-2,16,.,TGTGCCAGCAGCTTAGTACGAGGCTCGGGGACCGGGGAGCTGTTTTTT,CASSLVRGSGTGELFF
few,TRBV10-3,TRBJ1-1,14,.,TGTGCCATCAGCCCAACAGGGCTGAACACTGAAGCTTTCTTT,CAISPTGLNTEAFF
many,TRBV25-1,TRBJ2-3,15,.,TGTGCCAGCAGCGACCTTAGCGGCGCGGGAGATACGCAGTATTTT,CASSDLSGAGDTQYF
few,TRBV4-1,TRBJ2-3,14,.,TGCGCCAGCAGCCAAGTACTTAGCACAGATACGCAGTATTTT,CASSQVLSTDTQYF
few,TRBV7-9,TRBJ1-2,11,.,TGTGCCAGCAGCTTATTTCCCGTCTACACCTTC,CASSLFPVYTF
few,TRBV6-5,TRBJ1-2,13,TRBD1,TGTGCCAGCACTCAACAGGGGGCGAATGGCTACACCTTC,CASTQQGANGYTF
.,TRBV30,TRBJ1-2,13,.,TGTGCCTGGATGGGCCCCACCCTATGGGGCTACAACTTC,CAWMGPTLWGYNF
few,TRBV9,TRBJ2-2,16,.,TGTGCCAGCAGCCCTACCCCCAACGCGAACACCGGGGAGCTGTTTTTT,CASSPTPNANTGELFF
.,TRBV4-1,TRBJ2-7,15,TRBD2,TGCGCCAGCAGCCCTTTAGCGGGAGGGCCCTGGGAGCAGTACTTC,CASSPLAGGPWEQYF
.,TRBV5-6,TRBJ1-3,15,TRBD1,TGTGCCAGCAGTCCGACAGGGGGCACTGGAAACACCATATATTTT,CASSPTGGTGNTIYF
few,TRBV11-3,TRBJ2-1,15,TRBD2,TGTGCCAGCAGCACAATGACTAGCGGGTACAATGAGCAGTTCTTC,CASSTMTSGYNEQFF
.,TRBV19,TRBJ2-6,13,.,TGTGCCAGTAGTTGGGAGGGGGCCAACGTCCTGACTTTC,CASSWEGANVLTF
.,TRBV2,TRBJ1-2,13,.,TGTGCCAGCCTGGGAGCGTCTAACTATGGCTACACCTTC,CASLGASNYGYTF